A single sample gave rise to the 22 T cell receptor beta chains below, sequenced in a study of response to subunit inactivated influenza vaccine. TCRdb re-analysed the RT-PCR reads in MiXCR, keeping a single row per CDR3 protein. Here the sample spans about 520,000 distinct CDR3 sequences, about 25% being singletons. The sequencing used CD4+ T cells sorted from PBMCs, collected 4 to 6 days after vaccination. The receptors were sampled from a man in his forties or fifties who received an inactivated influenza vaccine.

This clonotype occurred many times. The gene calls are TRBV5-5 and TRBJ1-6, with a weak D call TRBD1 (6 bases). The CDR3 totals 16 residues. Germline V gene sequence: CDR1 SGHKS, CDR2 YYEKEE (reference sequence). The V gene lost 4 bases and the J gene lost 5 bases, with 16 bases spanning the gap. This chain's CDR3 is CASSRQGTGDNSPLHF. In DNA form, the CDR3 reads TGTGCCAGCAGCCGTCAGGGGACGGGAGATAATTCACCCCTCCACTTT.

The CDR3 DNA sequence: TGCGCCAGCAGCTTCTTAGCGGGGACCGCTGGGGGTGGCGAGCAGTACTTC. It yields the protein CASSFLAGTAGGGEQYF. V and J are TRBV5-1 and TRBJ2-7; 8 positions match TRBD2. The V gene's germline CDR1 is SGHRS and CDR2 YFSETQ. The CDR3 loop spans 17 amino acids. V trimming: 2 bases; J trimming: 6 bases; junction bases outside the gene matches: 16. Filled out from reference TRBV5-1 and TRBJ2-7, the complete variable domain reads KAGVTQTPRYLIKTRGQQVTLSCSPISGHRSVSWYQQTPGQGLQFLFEYFSETQRNKGNFPGRFSGRQFSNSRSEMNVSTLELGDSALYLCASSFLAGTAGGGEQYFGPGTRLTVT.

This clonotype has a handful of counts. This chain uses TRBV5-1 with TRBJ2-2; tentative D call: TRBD1 (6 bases). CDR3 length equals 16 residues. Germline CDR1 reads SGHRS; CDR2 reads YFSETQ. V was cut by 4 bases and J by 0 bases, with 13 bases left in between. In DNA, the CDR3 is TGCGCCAGCAGCCTAACTTACAGGGCGAACACCGGGGAGCTGTTTTTT. It yields the protein CASSLTYRANTGELFF.

The CDR3 is CASSYRGGYEQYF. The DNA of the CDR3 is TGCGCCAGCAGCTACCGGGGGGGCTACGAGCAGTACTTC. The rearrangement joins TRBV5-1 to TRBJ2-7, with TRBD2 matching 8 bases. Unmatched junction bases numbered 2, after V lost 3 bases and J lost 3 bases. From germline, CDR1 is SGHRS and CDR2 YFSETQ. This CDR3 has 13 residues.

This clonotype was recorded a few times. J is TRBJ1-2 and V is TRBV12-3 or TRBV12-4; no clear D. Trimming removed 1 base at V and 6 bases at J, with 9 bases between. CDR3 length: 13 amino acids. In DNA, the CDR3 is TGTGCCAGCAGTTTAGGAGGTAGCAATGGCTACACCTTC. It codes for CASSLGGSNGYTF.

This clonotype occurred a few times. The chain carries TRBV20-1 and TRBJ2-1; 7 nucleotides align to TRBD2. Germline values: CDR1 DFQATT, CDR2 SNEGSKA (reference sequence). V lost 5 bases and J lost 10; bases outside the gene matches: 2. The CDR3 runs to 10 residues. The CDR3 region is CSAQREEQFF. The DNA of the CDR3 is TGCAGTGCTCAGCGGGAAGAGCAGTTCTTC.

The V and J genes are TRBV4-3 and TRBJ2-3; 12 bases line up with TRBD2. This CDR3 spans 17 amino acids. V was clipped by 1 base and J by 6 bases; unmatched bases: 8. CDR1 is LGHNA, CDR2 YSLEER, per germline. DNA for the CDR3: TGCGCCAGCAGCCAAGGAGCAACTAGCGGGGGGCCGGATACGCAGTATTTT. Its protein product is CASSQGATSGGPDTQYF.

This clonotype was found a few times. This chain joins TRBV10-2 and TRBJ1-5; TRBD1 matches at 7 bases. There are 14 residues in the CDR3. V lost 6 bases and J lost 0; bases outside the gene matches: 2. Germline CDR1 is WSHSY and CDR2 is SAAADI. CDR3 loop: CASRGTDSNQPQHF. CDR3 sequence (DNA): TGCGCCAGCAGAGGGACAGATAGCAATCAGCCCCAGCATTTT.

This clonotype was counted a few times. The V call is TRBV20-1, the J call TRBJ2-5; TRBD1 might be the D (5 bases). Germline CDR1 DFQATT, CDR2 SNEGSKA (reference sequence). Trimming left V 4 bases short and J 4 bases short, with 13 bases between. This CDR3 comprises 13 residues. For the CDR3, the DNA is TGCAGTGCTACCCCCGACAGCCGAGAGACCCAGTACTTC. Translated, it gives CSATPDSRETQYF.

This sequence joins TRBV15 and TRBJ2-3; 8 bases align to TRBD2. The V gene's germline CDR1 is LNHNV and CDR2 YYDKDF (reference sequence). Trimming removed 0 bases from V and 8 bases from J; junction bases left unmatched: 13. This CDR3 has 17 amino acids. CDR3 coding DNA: TGTGCCACCAGCAGAGATCTAGGACTAGCCCGCATCAGTACGCAGTATTTT. As protein: CATSRDLGLARISTQYF.

This clonotype was counted a few times. The chain has TRBV20-1 and TRBJ1-1; no clear D. The length of the CDR3 is 11 residues. Germline values: CDR1 DFQATT, CDR2 SNEGSKA (reference sequence). Trimming left V 0 bases short and J 6 bases short, with 5 bases between. The CDR3 loop reads CSAREVPEAFF. CDR3 sequence (DNA): TGCAGTGCTAGAGAGGTACCTGAAGCTTTCTTT.

The sample holds a few counts of this clonotype. The V and J genes are TRBV7-2 and TRBJ1-6, with D maybe TRBD1 (6 bases). Trimming removed 4 bases at V and 1 base at J, with 14 bases between. CDR3 size: 17 residues. Germline assignment: CDR1 SGHTA and CDR2 FQGNSA. CDR3 sequence (DNA): TGTGCCAGCAGCTCCCCTGGGGGGCGTTCCTATAATTCACCCCTCCACTTT. Translated: CASSSPGGRSYNSPLHF.

This clonotype was seen a handful of times. The chain has TRBV6-1 and TRBJ1-1; TRBD1 is a possible D gene (6 bases). Trimming took off 8 bases at V and 7 bases at J, with 20 bases between the two ends. Per the germline V gene, CDR1 is MNHNS and CDR2 is SASEGT. The CDR3 is made up of 14 amino acids. For the CDR3, the DNA is TGTGCCAGCGGCGGGACACGGAGGGGAAATGAAGCTTTCTTT. Encoded protein: CASGGTRRGNEAFF.

J is TRBJ2-1 and V is TRBV5-6; D possibly uses TRBD1 or TRBD2 (6 bases each). CDR1 SGHDT and CDR2 YYEEEE come from the germline V gene. V lost 1 base and J 9 bases, leaving 14 bases between the germline ends. The CDR3 has 14 residues. This CDR3 is CASSLRSGGGEQFF. In nucleotides, the CDR3 is TGTGCCAGCAGCTTGAGGTCAGGAGGGGGTGAGCAGTTCTTC.

The rearrangement joins TRBV6-5 to TRBJ2-1; TRBD1 aligns across 7 bases. J gave up 13 bases and V 6 bases, and 6 bases lay outside the gene matches. CDR3 size: 11 residues. Germline CDR1 is MNHEY and CDR2 is SVGAGI. CDR3 bases: TGTGCCAGCAGCGAAGGGACAGCCCAGTTCTTC. Translating gives CASSEGTAQFF.

The chain recombines TRBV20-1 with TRBJ2-2, with D maybe TRBD2 (5 bases). Germline CDR1 and CDR2: DFQATT and SNEGSKA (reference sequence). V was trimmed by 0 bases and J by 3 bases, leaving 11 bases between them. The CDR3 is made up of 15 amino acids. The CDR3 spells CSARDQRAYTGELFF. The CDR3 bases are TGCAGTGCTAGAGATCAGAGGGCCTACACCGGGGAGCTGTTTTTT.

This clonotype was detected only a few times. The V and J genes are TRBV2 and TRBJ2-7, with TRBD1 matching over 9 bases. CDR3 size: 14 residues. Looked up from germline, CDR1 is SNHLY and CDR2 is FYNNEI. V was pared by 7 bases and J by 2 bases, with 6 bases of the junction left unmatched. The CDR3 reads CASKRQGGPYEQYF. The CDR3 DNA reads as TGTGCCAGCAAGCGACAGGGGGGACCCTACGAGCAGTACTTC.

This clonotype was counted between two and nine times. The chain recombines TRBV18 with TRBJ2-2; D uncertain. Germline V CDR1 and CDR2: KGHSH, LQKENI. The CDR3 is made up of 11 amino acids. The CDR3 reads CAVGNTGELFF. The DNA for the CDR3 is TGTGCGGTGGGGAACACCGGGGAGCTGTTTTTT.

The chain recombines TRBV7-2 with TRBJ2-4; D perhaps matches TRBD1 (5 bases). Trimming stripped 5 bases from V and 3 bases from J, with 17 bases between. Looked up from germline, CDR1 is SGHTA and CDR2 is FQGNSA. CDR3 length equals 16 residues. CDR3 amino acids: CASSPWGPSGKNIQYF. CDR3 DNA sequence: TGTGCCAGCAGCCCCTGGGGCCCTTCCGGCAAAAACATTCAGTACTTC.

The chain joins TRBV6-2 or TRBV6-3 to TRBJ2-4; D possibly corresponds to TRBD1 (6 bases). Germline V CDR1 and CDR2: MNHEY, SVGEGT. Trimming stripped 6 bases from V and 0 bases from J, with 21 bases between. CDR3 size: 18 residues. CDR3 in DNA: TGTGCCAGCAGAACGCAGGGGCGTTACAGACTAGCCAAAAACATTCAGTACTTC. Translating it yields CASRTQGRYRLAKNIQYF.

V is TRBV29-1 and J is TRBJ2-7, with D perhaps matching TRBD2 (6 bases). Germline loops: CDR1 SQVTM, CDR2 ANQGSEA. The CDR3 is made up of 15 amino acids. The V end was cut by 1 base, the J end by 2 bases, with 15 bases between. The CDR3 sequence: CSVEGRDFGTYEQYF. The CDR3, as DNA: TGCAGCGTTGAAGGCCGGGACTTTGGGACCTACGAGCAGTACTTC.

This clonotype showed up just a few times. V gene TRBV12-3 or TRBV12-4 combines with J gene TRBJ2-3; 9 nucleotides align to TRBD1. The CDR3 is made up of 12 amino acids. V was clipped by 4 bases and J by 13 bases; unmatched bases: 6. This CDR3 is CASSSGQGQEYF. CDR3 bases: TGTGCCAGCAGTTCCGGACAGGGGCAAGAGTATTTT.